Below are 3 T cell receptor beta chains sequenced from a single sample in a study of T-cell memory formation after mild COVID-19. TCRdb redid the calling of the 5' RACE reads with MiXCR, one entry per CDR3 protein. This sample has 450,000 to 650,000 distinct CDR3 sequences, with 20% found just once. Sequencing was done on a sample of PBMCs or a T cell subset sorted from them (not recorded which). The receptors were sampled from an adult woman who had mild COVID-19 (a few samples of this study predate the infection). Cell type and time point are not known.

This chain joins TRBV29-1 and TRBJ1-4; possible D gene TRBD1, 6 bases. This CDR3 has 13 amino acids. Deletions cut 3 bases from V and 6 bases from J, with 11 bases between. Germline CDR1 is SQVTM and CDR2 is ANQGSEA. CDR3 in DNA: TGCAGCGTTGATTCAAGGGGGGATGAAAAACTGTTTTTT. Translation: CSVDSRGDEKLFF.

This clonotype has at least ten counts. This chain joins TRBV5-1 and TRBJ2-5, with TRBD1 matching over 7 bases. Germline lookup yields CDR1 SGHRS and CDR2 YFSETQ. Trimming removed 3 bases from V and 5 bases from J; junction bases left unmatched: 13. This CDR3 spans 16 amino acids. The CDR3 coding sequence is TGCGCCAGCAGCTGGACCCCAAGGGGGCTAGTGGAGACCCAGTACTTC. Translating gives CASSWTPRGLVETQYF.

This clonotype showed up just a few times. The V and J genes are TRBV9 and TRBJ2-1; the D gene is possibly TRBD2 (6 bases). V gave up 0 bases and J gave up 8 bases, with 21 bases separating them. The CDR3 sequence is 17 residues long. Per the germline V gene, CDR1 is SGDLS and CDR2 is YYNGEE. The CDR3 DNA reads TGTGCCAGCAGCGTAGGTTCGGCACTAGCAACAGGCCATGAGCAGTTCTTC. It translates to CASSVGSALATGHEQFF.